This T cell receptor beta chain was sequenced for a study of blood T cell repertoires in COVID-19. The overall study: Donors in the United States, Italy and Spain gave samples during acute or convalescent COVID-19. PBMCs, B-cell-depleted T cells, or T cells were the source of the cDNA or gDNA that made up the material.

Original data processing: Amplification of reference gene primers provided the estimated nucleated cell counts. Assay used: immunoSEQ multiplex PCR; TCRdb lists only in-frame clones, some missing. V and J calls and clone size follow that table, whereas D and trimming were derived from the DNA. The sample records some 45,000 clones, about 80% being singletons. The sample comprised peripheral blood. This clonotype was sampled from a woman aged 60-70 years with acute or convalescent COVID-19.

CDR3 DNA sequence: TGTGCCAGCAGCTTTGGACTAGCGGGGACCGGGGAGCTGTTTTTT. Its translation is CASSFGLAGTGELFF. The chain is built from TRBV6-5 and TRBJ2-2, with TRBD2 identical over 12 bases. With V trimmed by 6 bases and J by 5 bases, 4 bases remained unmatched. Germline V gene lookup returns CDR1 MNHEY and CDR2 SVGAGI. The CDR3 covers 15 residues.